This T cell receptor (beta chain) was sequenced in a study of graft-versus-host responses after intestinal transplantation. The wider study: Recipients had multivisceral, liver-intestinal, or isolated intestinal transplants. Each patient got anti-thymocyte globulin induction, then tacrolimus and steroids for two to four years.

Findings and limits, study-wide: Some patients had graft-donor T cell macrochimerism, and their allografts showed high graft-versus-host to host-versus-graft clonal ratios. Detection of GvH clones occurred in recipient marrow, and some had their first appearance in ileum or blood.

V lost 4 bases, J lost 6 bases, and 18 bases lay in between. The CDR3 covers 16 residues. CDR1 is MNHEY and CDR2 is SVGAGI in the germline V gene. This clone was observed a single time. The antigen remains unidentified. Data came from immunoSEQ multiplex PCR; TCRdb stores just in-frame clones and leaves some out. The repertoire holds roughly 30,000 clones, with about 86% as singletons. The clonotype originates from a human donor who received an intestinal transplant. The material was unstimulated CD8+ T cells sorted from spleen or lymph node cells, obtained before intestinal transplant. The chain recombines TRBV6-5 with TRBJ2-2; perhaps TRBD2 as D (5 bases). The CDR3 DNA sequence: TGTGCCAGCAGTTGGCGGACTGGTGGAGCGGCCGGGGAGCTGTTTTTT. It yields the protein CASSWRTGGAAGELFF.